What follows are 2 T cell receptor beta chains derived from one specimen sequenced in a study of blood T cell repertoires in COVID-19 (dated by TCRdb to 2018 to 2021). The protocol used for the library was the immunoSEQ multiplex PCR assay. The immuneACCESS repertoire file appears here via TCRdb, limited to in-frame rearrangements. These files lack a portion of the clones; in checked studies, under half of the deficit traces to unresolved V genes, and the cause of the others is not known. The sample table shows over 80,000 clones, and 70% to 90% are seen once. The ten most abundant clones make up around 20% of the sample. Sequenced sample: peripheral blood. These receptors were collected from a human donor in a cohort sampled during active COVID-19.

This clone has only one observation. The chain has TRBV10-1 and TRBJ2-7; D is possibly TRBD2 (7 bases). The CDR3 has 15 amino acids. V dropped 0 bases and J dropped 7 bases, with 16 bases sitting between them. Germline CDR1 WNHNN, CDR2 SYGVQD (reference sequence). This CDR3 is CASSESGGGPKEQYF. The CDR3 nucleotides are TGCGCCAGCAGTGAGTCAGGGGGAGGGCCGAAAGAGCAGTACTTC.

This chain joins TRBV6-2 or TRBV6-3 and TRBJ1-1, with TRBD1 matching 8 bases. Germline V lookup: CDR1 MNHEY, CDR2 SVGEGT. CDR3 length: 16 amino acids. The V and J ends lost 6 bases and 4 bases, in that order; junction bases with no gene match: 13. CDR3 residues: CASSPQGAKGRTEAFF. As DNA, the CDR3 is TGTGCCAGCAGCCCTCAGGGGGCGAAAGGGCGCACTGAAGCTTTCTTT.